Below are 28 T cell receptor beta chains sequenced from a single sample in a study of blood T cell repertoires in COVID-19. Profiling relied on immunoSEQ multiplex PCR, and the TCRdb table lists in-frame clones only, not all of them. Of more than 95,000 clones listed, 81% were seen once; the top ten hold about 18%. Sequencing input: peripheral blood. These receptor sequences come from a man younger than 45 with COVID-19, enrolled during active disease.

The gene calls are TRBV6-5 and TRBJ2-5; D is undetermined. CDR1 is MNHEY, CDR2 SVGAGI, per germline. V was shortened by 8 bases and J by 3 bases, with 13 bases between the two germline ends. This CDR3 has 13 amino acids. The CDR3, as DNA: TGTGCCAGCCGACGGAGCCCAGAAGAGACCCAGTACTTC. Translation gives CASRRSPEETQYF.

The V and J genes are TRBV6-6 and TRBJ1-5, with no clear D. This CDR3 contains 16 residues. The ends were cut back, 4 bases at V and 2 bases at J, with 15 bases in the middle. Germline V gene lookup returns CDR1 MNHNY and CDR2 SVGAGI (reference sequence). This chain's CDR3 is CASSFLPAEGNQPQHF. The CDR3 nucleotides read TGTGCCAGCAGTTTCCTTCCAGCGGAAGGCAATCAGCCCCAGCATTTT.

J is TRBJ1-1 and V is TRBV5-4; possibly TRBD1 for D (6 bases). The CDR3 covers 15 residues. V gave up 7 bases and J gave up 6 bases, with 22 bases separating them. Germline CDR1 and CDR2: SGHNT and YYREEE (reference sequence). The CDR3 bases are TGTGCCAGCGGGGACAAGGGACGGGGGGCAGCTGAAGCTTTCTTT. It encodes CASGDKGRGAAEAFF.

This clone was counted between two and nine times. The rearrangement uses TRBV5-1 and TRBJ1-1; D ambiguous. V shed 4 bases and J shed 3 bases, with 10 bases lying between them. This CDR3 is built from 13 residues. CDR1 and CDR2 from the germline V gene are SGHRS and YFSETQ. The CDR3 loop reads CASSAGPDTEAFF. DNA of the CDR3: TGCGCCAGCAGCGCGGGCCCGGACACTGAAGCTTTCTTT.

The rearrangement links TRBV7-2 to TRBJ2-3; no definite D call. Germline loops: CDR1 SGHTA, CDR2 FQGNSA. The V end lost 1 base, the J end lost 4 bases, and 6 bases lay between the germline ends. The CDR3 is 13 residues long. As DNA, the CDR3 is TGTGCCAGCAGCTTAGGGCCCTCAGATACGCAGTATTTT. Translating it yields CASSLGPSDTQYF.

The chain recombines TRBV4-1 with TRBJ2-7; 8 nucleotides line up with TRBD1. V lost 0 bases and J lost 3; bases outside the gene matches: 4. Germline CDR1 and CDR2: MGHRA and YSYEKL. The CDR3 has 15 residues. CDR3 region: CASSQETGASYEQYF. The CDR3 nucleotides read TGCGCCAGCAGCCAAGAGACAGGGGCTAGCTACGAGCAGTACTTC.

The CDR3, as DNA: TGTGCCAGTAGGCCCCCGGGGGGAACGGAAGGCTACACCTTC. As protein: CASRPPGGTEGYTF. V usage is TRBV19 and J usage is TRBJ1-2; possible D gene TRBD1, 5 bases. Trimming cost V 6 bases and J 8 bases, with 19 bases left between them. This CDR3 region has 14 residues. CDR1 LNHDA and CDR2 SQIVND come from the germline V gene (reference sequence).

This clone was recorded only once. The chain joins TRBV6-5 to TRBJ1-2; tentative D call: TRBD1 (5 bases). The CDR3 is made up of 12 amino acids. Trimming removed 4 bases from V and 8 bases from J, with 11 bases in between. Germline V lookup: CDR1 MNHEY, CDR2 SVGAGI. This CDR3 reads CASSLDGGGYTF. As DNA, the CDR3 is TGTGCCAGCAGTTTGGATGGGGGGGGCTACACCTTC.

The chain carries TRBV12-3 or TRBV12-4 and TRBJ2-1; TRBD2 aligns across 7 bases. The CDR3 is 13 amino acids. CDR3 residues: CVSREGSYNEQFF. CDR3 in DNA: TGTGTATCCAGGGAGGGCTCCTACAATGAGCAGTTCTTC.

The V call is TRBV30, the J call TRBJ2-3; D gene ambiguous. The CDR3 loop spans 14 amino acids. Germline-derived CDR1 and CDR2 are GTSNPN and SVGIG (reference sequence). V lost 2 bases and J 9 bases, leaving 18 bases between the germline ends. CDR3 in DNA: TGTGCCTGGAGTCCCTCCCCCGATTCAGGCACGCAGTATTTT. This sequence encodes CAWSPSPDSGTQYF.

This chain joins TRBV7-2 and TRBJ1-5; TRBD1 aligns across 8 bases. V was pared by 3 bases and J by 7 bases, with 8 bases of the junction left unmatched. The CDR3 loop spans 15 amino acids. The V gene's germline CDR1 is SGHTA and CDR2 FQGNSA. The CDR3 nucleotides read TGTGCCAGCAGCTTGCGGACAGGGCCAGACCAGCCCCAGCATTTT. Translating it yields CASSLRTGPDQPQHF.

The gene calls are TRBV4-3 and TRBJ2-6; possibly TRBD2 for D (6 bases). The germline gives CDR1 LGHNA, CDR2 YSLEER. The V gene lost 1 base and the J gene lost 0 bases, with 7 bases spanning the gap. The CDR3 is 16 amino acids. This chain's CDR3 is CASSQVGGSGANVLTF. The DNA of the CDR3 is TGCGCCAGCAGCCAAGTCGGGGGCTCTGGGGCCAACGTCCTGACTTTC.

The rearrangement links TRBV28 to TRBJ1-5; 12 bases align to TRBD1. Germline loops: CDR1 MDHEN, CDR2 SYDVKM. J lost 6 bases, V lost 0 bases, and 3 bases had no gene match. This CDR3 region has 16 residues. This CDR3 is CASSLWGTGGLQPQHF. Written as DNA, the CDR3 is TGTGCCAGCAGTTTATGGGGGACAGGGGGCCTTCAGCCCCAGCATTTT.

The rearrangement uses TRBV7-3 and TRBJ2-1; TRBD2 agrees at 10 bases. Germline values: CDR1 SGHTA, CDR2 FQGTGA. This CDR3 region has 13 residues. The ends lost 5 bases at V and 8 bases at J; junction bases unmatched: 3. The CDR3 DNA reads TGTGCCAGCAGCCCTAGCGGGGGTTATGAGCAGTTCTTC. It encodes CASSPSGGYEQFF.

The chain recombines TRBV10-3 with TRBJ1-2, with 9 bases aligning to TRBD1. Germline assignment: CDR1 ENHRY and CDR2 SYGVKD. The CDR3 sequence is 13 residues long. Trimming removed 2 bases from V and 8 bases from J; junction bases left unmatched: 3. CDR3 sequence (DNA): TGTGCCATCAGTGAGGGACAGGGGTACGGCTACACCTTC. It specifies CAISEGQGYGYTF.

This chain connects TRBV6-1 to TRBJ2-7; 8 bases agree with TRBD2. J was trimmed by 2 bases and V by 3 bases; bases with no gene match: 12. Germline V gene data show CDR1 as MNHNS and CDR2 as SASEGT. The CDR3 sequence is 17 residues long. The CDR3 DNA reads as TGTGCCAGCAGTGACCGTAGCGGGGCGCTAACGACCTACGAGCAGTACTTC. Residues: CASSDRSGALTTYEQYF.

The chain joins TRBV5-1 to TRBJ2-1; D may be TRBD2 (5 bases). Germline lookup yields CDR1 SGHRS and CDR2 YFSETQ. Trimming left V 0 bases short and J 5 bases short, with 9 bases between. CDR3 size: 14 residues. The CDR3 DNA reads as TGCGCCAGCAGCTTGGTGTCCGGGAACAATGAGCAGTTCTTC. Translated: CASSLVSGNNEQFF. Full variable domain (outside the CDR3, taken from reference TRBV5-1 and TRBJ2-1): KAGVTQTPRYLIKTRGQQVTLSCSPISGHRSVSWYQQTPGQGLQFLFEYFSETQRNKGNFPGRFSGRQFSNSRSEMNVSTLELGDSALYLCASSLVSGNNEQFFGPGTRLTVL.

The chain joins TRBV11-2 to TRBJ2-3; TRBD1 might be the D (5 bases). From germline, CDR1 is SGHAT and CDR2 FQNNGV. Trimming stripped 0 bases from V and 4 bases from J, with 11 bases between. The CDR3 sequence is 15 residues long. The CDR3 bases are TGTGCCAGCAGCTTAGATGGGGCAACTCCAGATACGCAGTATTTT. Translation: CASSLDGATPDTQYF.

The genes are TRBV4-2 and TRBJ2-1, with D possibly being TRBD2 (5 bases). Germline values: CDR1 LGHNA, CDR2 YNFKEQ. There are 15 residues in the CDR3. V was shortened by 0 bases and J by 5 bases, with 11 bases between the two germline ends. CDR3 region: CASSQESSRNNEQFF. CDR3 nucleotides: TGTGCCAGCAGCCAAGAGTCTAGCAGAAACAATGAGCAGTTCTTC.

This chain links TRBV9 with TRBJ1-1, with D possibly being TRBD1 (5 bases). The CDR3 consists of 15 residues. V lost 0 bases, J lost 6 bases, and 15 bases lay in between. CDR1 is SGDLS, CDR2 YYNGEE, per germline. CDR3 nucleotides: TGTGCCAGCAGCGTAGGCACCCGGGGGGACTCTGAAGCTTTCTTT. Translation gives CASSVGTRGDSEAFF. The entire variable domain, with the rest obtained from reference TRBV9 and TRBJ1-1, is as follows: DSGVTQTPKHLITATGQRVTLRCSPRSGDLSVYWYQQSLDQGLQFLIQYYNGEERAKGNILERFSAQQFPDLHSELNLSSLELGDSALYFCASSVGTRGDSEAFFGQGTRLTVV.

This clone has just one count. This chain connects TRBV11-2 to TRBJ1-1; D possibly corresponds to TRBD1 (5 bases). CDR3 length: 14 amino acids. Germline values: CDR1 SGHAT, CDR2 FQNNGV. The V end lost 9 bases, the J end lost 1 base, and 15 bases lay between the germline ends. The CDR3 here is CASGVGAQNTEAFF. CDR3 bases: TGTGCCAGTGGGGTTGGGGCTCAGAACACTGAAGCTTTCTTT.

This clone was counted once. The gene calls are TRBV12-3 or TRBV12-4 and TRBJ1-2, with D unclear. The V end lost 3 bases, the J end lost 6 bases, and 11 bases lay between the germline ends. CDR3 size: 13 residues. In DNA form, the CDR3 reads TGTGCCAGCAGTTTTTCAGTGGGAGATGGCTACACCTTC. Translating gives CASSFSVGDGYTF.

The CDR3 coding sequence is TGCGCCAGCAGCTTGATCGTTGGGCATAGCAATCAGCCCCAGCATTTT. This codes for CASSLIVGHSNQPQHF. The chain combines TRBV5-1 with TRBJ1-5; unclear D gene. Trimming took 1 base from V and 0 from J, leaving 11 bases between them. Germline V gene lookup returns CDR1 SGHRS and CDR2 YFSETQ. The CDR3 contains 16 residues.

The rearrangement links TRBV25-1 to TRBJ2-3, with D unclear. Germline CDR1 and CDR2: MGHDK and SYGVNS. Trimming removed 4 bases at V and 0 bases at J, with 5 bases between. This CDR3 spans 13 amino acids. In DNA form, the CDR3 reads TGTGCCAGCAGTGCTATGAGCACAGATACGCAGTATTTT. Residues: CASSAMSTDTQYF.

The chain recombines TRBV4-2 with TRBJ2-7, with 13 bases identical to TRBD2. CDR1 LGHNA and CDR2 YNFKEQ come from the germline V gene. With V trimmed by 4 bases and J by 0 bases, 6 bases remained unmatched. This CDR3 contains 17 residues. CDR3 in amino acids: CASSPGLAGALSYEQYF. Written as DNA, the CDR3 is TGTGCCAGCAGCCCCGGACTAGCGGGAGCCCTCTCCTACGAGCAGTACTTC.

The chain's CDR3 is CASSASGTVSGNTIYF. CDR3 coding DNA: TGTGCCAGCAGCGCATCCGGGACAGTCTCTGGAAACACCATATATTTT. The chain couples TRBV9 to TRBJ1-3; TRBD1 matches at 7 bases. The CDR3 has 16 residues. The germline gives CDR1 SGDLS, CDR2 YYNGEE. Trimming at V came to 3 bases and at J to 0 bases, leaving 6 bases not matched to a gene.

In this sample, this clone turned up once. The rearrangement links TRBV6-5 to TRBJ2-2, with D possibly matching TRBD2 (5 bases). The CDR3 is 12 residues long. In germline, CDR1 is MNHEY, CDR2 SVGAGI. Between the trimmed V and J ends, which lost 9 bases and 6 bases, there was a span of 11 bases. This chain's CDR3 is CASARVSGELFF. CDR3 DNA: TGTGCCAGTGCGCGGGTTTCCGGGGAGCTGTTTTTT.

The gene calls are TRBV2 and TRBJ1-3, with 8 bases lining up with TRBD1. The CDR3 sequence is 18 residues long. V was pared by 5 bases and J by 0 bases, with 12 bases of the junction left unmatched. Germline loops: CDR1 SNHLY, CDR2 FYNNEI. The CDR3 region is CASSSGGLPIRSGNTIYF. CDR3 bases: TGTGCCAGCAGTTCAGGGGGCCTACCTATCCGCTCTGGAAACACCATATATTTT.